This record covers a single TCR beta chain. This clonotype was found many times. The target of this receptor is not known. Base qualities are missing; no much larger clone stands one base away. This entry is derived from a study of regulatory T cells in long-lasting Graves disease listed by TCRdb under 2021. Regarding the complete study: In the newly diagnosed Graves' disease group, patients had been taking antithyroid drugs for less than 3 months. This study used TCR sequencing and RNA sequencing of peripheral blood to compare persistent Graves' disease patients against newly diagnosed Graves' disease patients. The study took place in China and was registered as a clinical trial. TCR sequencing covered approximately 13 persistent and some 20 newly diagnosed Graves' disease patients, some 35 samples in total.

Inclusive of the bounding cysteine and phenylalanine, the CDR3 is 15 residues long. The sequence is cut down to CDR3 DNA, 45 bases in frame from base 1. The germline V gene (reference sequence) gives CDR1 as MNHEY and CDR2 as SMNVEV. Germline trimming: 0 bases from V, 13 bases from J; junction bases outside gene matches: 10. Overall study results and their limits: Persistent patients shared more public clonotypes among themselves (more than 2,500) than newly diagnosed patients did (more than 850). Sequencing and analysis were restricted to the TCR beta chain. TRBV28, TRBJ1-2 and TRBJ2-5 were preferentially used in persistent disease, while TRBV20-1 and TRBJ2-1 were favored in newly diagnosed disease. The authors noted that the small sample size was a limitation that may lower accuracy. Persistent Graves' disease patients showed lower TCR Shannon entropy and fewer highly expanded clones than newly diagnosed patients, suggesting clonal expansion. Because the primary lesion, thyroid tissue, could not be accessed, the study looked at peripheral blood alone.

Reading the label with the study, this specimen's time point is: newly diagnosed GD, antithyroid drugs for less than 3 months. For both TCR sequencing and RNA sequencing, RNA was extracted from PBMCs using TRIzol. The diagnosis of Graves' disease followed American Thyroid Association guidelines. Patients were recruited from an endocrinology department in Xi'an, China. From each patient, about 9.7 milliliters of peripheral blood was collected into an EDTA anticoagulant tube. Ficoll Paque Plus density gradient separation was used to isolate PBMCs, and no additional T cell sorting was done. An Agilent 2100 Bioanalyzer and agarose gel were used to check RNA quality, while a NanoDrop 2000 measured RNA concentration. Libraries were made using multiplex PCR. The listed sequencing device is Illumina HiSeq 4000. iRepertoire HTBI primers and Arm-PCR amplification of CDR3 regions were used to construct TCR beta libraries. Gel purification was performed on PCR products prior to sequencing. The paper's processing steps were these. A total of 62 TRBV and 14 TRBJ segments were identified across samples and were used for gene usage analysis of CDR3 amino acid clonotypes. Filtered high-quality paired reads were merged into contigs using COPE and FqMerger. BLAST was used to align contigs to IMGT TRBV, TRBD and TRBJ reference genes, with CDR3 defined following IMGT. Highly expanded clones were defined as clonotypes with a frequency above 0.1%. Repertoire diversity was measured by Shannon entropy, and V-J evenness by the Gini coefficient. Clonotypes shared by more than one individual were considered public. Clones were called with MiXCR by TCRdb after fastp trimmed the public reads at Q25, and only in-frame beta chains were retained. Rows matching on CDR3 protein sequence are summarized as one entry with the most common DNA and genes. The V and J calls come from TCRdb's annotation, not from the publication. This sample gives 350,000 to 550,000 distinct CDR3 sequences in total; more than 13% of them show up just once. The top ten hold approximately 15% of the sample.

Another study also made use of these data, one on T cells in Graves' hyperthyroidism and ophthalmopathy. In that second paper, the authors write: Stable Graves' hyperthyroidism was defined as no progression to ophthalmopathy during 18 months of follow-up. Hyperthyroidism patients were newly diagnosed, with disease duration under 2 months, and aged 18 to 65 years. Any patient with an uncontrolled infection, another autoimmune disease, pregnancy or lactation was excluded. Diagnoses relied on clinical symptoms, serum thyroxine and TRAb, thyroid ultrasound and orbital computed tomography. The TCR CDR3 was subjected to a first round of RT-PCR using the HTBI primer set and the Qiagen OneStep RT-PCR kit. Most expanded thyroid clonotypes (frequency above 0.001) were also detected in blood, a finding suggesting that blood repertoires may reflect thyroid immune responses. A model built on a 13 V-J signature distinguished ophthalmopathy from stable hyperthyroidism, reaching 87.88% sensitivity and around 81% specificity in cross-validation and 80%/75% in testing. In validation, progression to ophthalmopathy was predicted by the model with almost 71% sensitivity and 72% to 85% specificity, a median of around 5.9 months before onset. TCR V-J signatures able to tell the groups apart were searched for in a discovery cohort of approximately 95 patients, of whom around 43 had Graves' ophthalmopathy and about 60 had stable Graves' hyperthyroidism. Prospective prediction of ophthalmopathy was tested in an independent validation cohort consisting of about 20 hyperthyroidism patients and about 17 patients who later progressed to ophthalmopathy. The roughly 99 discovery patients were divided at random into training and test sets in a 7:3 ratio. In addition, the study compared T-cell repertoires in thyroid tissue and in blood from about six Graves' hyperthyroidism patients. Once sampling was done, hyperthyroidism patients were given methimazole at a starting dose of 30 mg daily, whereas ophthalmopathy patients were given high-dose intravenous methylprednisolone. A second multiplex PCR round built the libraries, followed by size selection and purification. Paired-end sequencing of the libraries was performed with 100 bp reads on an Illumina HiSeq2000. SOAPnuke was used to process the raw data, throwing out any read that contained adapters or uncalled bases, had a mean Phred below 15, or lacked an exact constant-primer or identifier match. High-quality paired reads were merged with COPE v1.2.5, and unique nucleotide sequences were defined as clonotypes. MiTCR v1.1 was used to align clonotypes to the IMGT TRBV, TRBD and TRBJ reference segments. The analysis included only V-J combinations with a frequency above 0.0001, which together covered 99.2% of the repertoires. A TCS score was defined as the ratio between F50 (clonal expansion) and ExV (chaos), using BLOSUM62-based TCRdist between CDR3 peptides within each V-J. Welch's t-statistics and random forest reduced around 510 V-J features to 10 to 15, which were used in a naive Bayes classifier (R e1071). No statistical method was used to set the sample size in advance, and investigators knew the group allocation. According to the paper, TCR Vbeta CDR3 sequencing was carried out on 135 peripheral blood samples, which came from over 40 ophthalmopathy, 75 to 80 hyperthyroidism and about 17 progressor patients.

Here the chain combines TRBV27 and TRBJ1-4; 8 central nucleotides agree with TRBD1. The receptor was isolated from a woman aged 30 to 39 with Graves disease. Donor details come from another sample of the same person, matched by shared clones. This specimen was peripheral blood mononuclear cells (PBMCs), taken at new diagnosis, from a patient treated with antithyroid drugs. The sequence in DNA is TGTGCCAGCAGTTTATCGGGGCCAACAGGGGGAGTACTGTTTTTT. It translates as CASSLSGPTGGVLFF.